Below are 15 T cell receptor beta chains sequenced from a single sample in a study of blood T cell repertoires in COVID-19. The data were produced by immunoSEQ multiplex PCR, yet TCRdb's version contains in-frame clones alone and is incomplete. The table includes roughly 420,000 clones, roughly 88% detected once. Source material: PBMCs or T cells enriched from blood (not recorded which). These receptors came from a woman in her twenties or thirties with acute COVID-19.

J is TRBJ2-7 and V is TRBV24-1; D possibly corresponds to TRBD1 (5 bases). Germline loops: CDR1 KGHDR, CDR2 SFDVKD. The CDR3 has 13 residues. Between the trimmed V and J ends, which lost 4 bases and 5 bases, there was a span of 11 bases. The chain's CDR3 is CATSDPDRDEQYF. The DNA for the CDR3 is TGTGCCACCAGTGACCCAGACAGAGACGAGCAGTACTTC.

The genes are TRBV5-1 and TRBJ1-1; 7 bases align to TRBD1. Trimming cost V 4 bases and J 4 bases; bases outside gene matches: 1. From germline, CDR1 is SGHRS and CDR2 YFSETQ. The CDR3 sequence is 12 residues long. CDR3 DNA: TGCGCCAGCAGCCAGGGGGTCACTGAAGCTTTCTTT. Encoded protein: CASSQGVTEAFF. Based on the CDR3 plus reference TRBV5-1 and TRBJ1-1, the full variable domain is KAGVTQTPRYLIKTRGQQVTLSCSPISGHRSVSWYQQTPGQGLQFLFEYFSETQRNKGNFPGRFSGRQFSNSRSEMNVSTLELGDSALYLCASSQGVTEAFFGQGTRLTVV.

Only a few counts were recorded for this clone. The chain combines TRBV7-9 with TRBJ2-3; D may be TRBD2 (5 bases). The CDR3 length is 14 residues. In germline, CDR1 is SEHNR, CDR2 FQNEAQ (reference sequence). V gave up 1 base and J gave up 6 bases, with 11 bases separating them. CDR3 sequence reads: CASSLGGFPDTQYF. CDR3 nucleotides: TGTGCCAGCAGCTTAGGCGGGTTCCCTGATACGCAGTATTTT.

The J gene is TRBJ2-3, the V gene TRBV9, with TRBD2 matching 14 bases. Trimming at V came to 3 bases and at J to 1 base, leaving 4 bases not matched to a gene. This CDR3 region has 17 residues. From germline, CDR1 is SGDLS and CDR2 YYNGEE. CDR3 region: CASSAGLAGAGTDTQYF. CDR3 DNA: TGTGCCAGCAGCGCGGGACTAGCGGGGGCAGGCACAGATACGCAGTATTTT.

CDR3 in DNA: TGTGCCAGCACAGGGTGGGATCGGATTAACACTGAAGCTTTCTTT. This codes for CASTGWDRINTEAFF. V usage is TRBV7-8 and J usage is TRBJ1-1; possible D gene TRBD1, 5 bases. With 7 bases removed from V and 2 bases from J, the gap between germline ends came to 17 bases. Germline V gives CDR1 SGHVS, CDR2 FQNEAQ. The CDR3 loop spans 15 amino acids. Full variable domain (outside the CDR3, taken from reference TRBV7-8 and TRBJ1-1): GAGVSQSPRYKVAKRGQDVALRCDPISGHVSLFWYQQALGQGPEFLTYFQNEAQLDKSGLPSDRFFAERPEGSVSTLKIQRTQQEDSAVYLCASTGWDRINTEAFFGQGTRLTVV.

The rearrangement joins TRBV6-1 to TRBJ2-7; 11 nucleotides match TRBD1. J was trimmed by 2 bases and V by 4 bases; bases with no gene match: 7. This CDR3 has 16 amino acids. CDR1 MNHNS and CDR2 SASEGT come from the germline V gene. The CDR3 protein is CASSVKDRGLAYEQYF. The CDR3 DNA is TGTGCCAGCAGTGTAAAGGACAGGGGGCTCGCCTACGAGCAGTACTTC.

This CDR3 is CASSQVLGKKRQDDTGELFF. CDR3 in DNA: TGTGCCAGCAGCCAAGTACTTGGGAAGAAGAGACAGGACGACACCGGGGAGCTGTTTTTT. V usage is TRBV3-1 (or the pseudogene TRBV3-2) and J usage is TRBJ1-3, with D tentatively TRBD1 (6 bases). The DNA end lines up better with TRBJ2-2; the J call may be wrong. CDR1 LGHDT and CDR2 YNNKEL come from the germline V gene (reference sequence). The CDR3 consists of 20 residues.

V and J are TRBV6-1 and TRBJ2-7, with D possibly matching TRBD1 (6 bases). Germline values: CDR1 MNHNS, CDR2 SASEGT. V was pared by 3 bases and J by 4 bases, with 10 bases between. The CDR3 is made up of 13 amino acids. The CDR3 loop reads CASSEDRPYEQYF. DNA for the CDR3: TGTGCCAGCAGTGAGGACAGACCTTACGAGCAGTACTTC.

The rearrangement links TRBV4-1 to TRBJ2-7; D may be TRBD1 (5 bases). The germline V and J ends were trimmed by 0 bases and 2 bases, with 17 bases remaining between them. The CDR3 is 17 amino acids. The V gene's germline CDR1 is MGHRA and CDR2 YSYEKL. The CDR3 loop is CASSQDRSAGLTYEQYF. CDR3 DNA sequence: TGCGCCAGCAGCCAAGATCGCTCGGCAGGGCTCACCTACGAGCAGTACTTC.

The chain couples TRBV2 to TRBJ2-2, with TRBD2 matching over 12 bases. V gave up 6 bases and J gave up 4 bases; unmatched junction bases: 9. This CDR3 region has 17 residues. Germline V gene data show CDR1 as SNHLY and CDR2 as FYNNEI. DNA for the CDR3: TGTGCCAGCAGCGCGCCCGCTAGCGGGGGGGCCACCGGGGAGCTGTTTTTT. Its protein product is CASSAPASGGATGELFF. Full variable domain (outside the CDR3, taken from reference TRBV2 and TRBJ2-2): EPEVTQTPSHQVTQMGQEVILRCVPISNHLYFYWYRQILGQKVEFLVSFYNNEISEKSEIFDDQFSVERPDGSNFTLKIRSTKLEDSAMYFCASSAPASGGATGELFFGEGSRLTVL.

The chain carries TRBV3-1 (or the pseudogene TRBV3-2) and TRBJ2-1; D gene ambiguous. Germline values: CDR1 LGHDT, CDR2 YNNKEL (reference sequence). The CDR3 loop spans 13 amino acids. V lost 0 bases and J 10 bases, leaving 10 bases between the germline ends. CDR3 nucleotide sequence: TGTGCCAGCAGCCAAGAGCTTGCAGGAGAGCAGTTCTTC. Its translation is CASSQELAGEQFF.

V is TRBV19 and J is TRBJ1-5, with D perhaps matching TRBD1 (5 bases). The germline V and J ends were trimmed by 3 bases and 7 bases, with 16 bases remaining between them. This CDR3 comprises 15 residues. Germline CDR1 reads LNHDA; CDR2 reads SQIVND (reference sequence). The CDR3: CASSMRGAVGQPQHF. The CDR3, as DNA: TGTGCCAGTAGTATGCGGGGCGCCGTGGGGCAGCCCCAGCATTTT.

This clone was counted a few times. The chain recombines TRBV7-2 with TRBJ1-1, with D possibly matching TRBD1 (5 bases). The CDR3 totals 17 residues. The germline V gene has CDR1 SGHTA and CDR2 FQGNSA. Trimming took 1 base from V and 7 from J, leaving 22 bases between them. The CDR3 nucleotides are TGTGCCAGCAGCTTAGTTGAGGGCAGGAGGGGAACTATTGAAGCTTTCTTT. This gives the protein CASSLVEGRRGTIEAFF.

This clone was seen a single time. The V gene is TRBV7-6, the J gene TRBJ2-1, with 11 bases aligning to TRBD2. CDR1 and CDR2 (germline): SGHVS, FNYEAQ. This CDR3 has 15 residues. The junction had 4 bases not matched to a gene; V was cut back by 0 bases and J by 9 bases. The CDR3 spells CASSLASGGAAEQFF. The CDR3 coding sequence is TGTGCCAGCAGCTTAGCTAGCGGGGGGGCCGCTGAGCAGTTCTTC. Variable domain in full (rest from reference TRBV7-6 and TRBJ2-1): GAGVSQSPRYKVTKRGQDVALRCDPISGHVSLYWYRQALGQGPEFLTYFNYEAQQDKSGLPNDRFSAERPEGSISTLTIQRTEQRDSAMYRCASSLASGGAAEQFFGPGTRLTVL.

The V and J genes are TRBV6-5 and TRBJ1-4, with a weak D call TRBD1 (6 bases). This CDR3 region has 15 residues. The germline V and J ends were trimmed by 6 bases and 7 bases, with 18 bases remaining between them. Germline V lookup: CDR1 MNHEY, CDR2 SVGAGI. CDR3 sequence reads: CASSAPGGGVEKLFF. The CDR3 DNA follows: TGTGCCAGCAGCGCCCCCGGAGGGGGGGTTGAAAAACTGTTTTTT.